This TCR beta chain was retrieved from a study of blood T cell repertoires in COVID-19. Study-level background: Italy, Spain and the United States were the sources of the convalescent and acute COVID-19 samples. PBMCs, B-cell-depleted T cells, or T cells were the source of the cDNA or gDNA that made up the material.

In the authors' workflow: Reference gene primers were amplified, and this amplification served to estimate nucleated cell counts. Data came from immunoSEQ multiplex PCR; TCRdb stores just in-frame clones and leaves some out. V and J calls and clone size are copied from that table; D and trimming were computed from the DNA. The repertoire holds approximately 200,000 clones, just under 90% seen once, with 6.2% in the top ten. From germline, CDR1 is MNHEY and CDR2 SMNVEV (reference sequence). There are 13 residues in the CDR3. V lost 5 bases and J lost 3, with 8 bases in between. The origin of this receptor is a man in his fifties or sixties who had recovered from COVID-19. The rearrangement uses TRBV27 and TRBJ2-1; the D gene is possibly TRBD2 (5 bases). The specimen sequenced was peripheral blood. In DNA, the CDR3 is TGTGCCAGCAGTAAAGACTACTACAATGAGCAGTTCTTC. Translating gives CASSKDYYNEQFF.